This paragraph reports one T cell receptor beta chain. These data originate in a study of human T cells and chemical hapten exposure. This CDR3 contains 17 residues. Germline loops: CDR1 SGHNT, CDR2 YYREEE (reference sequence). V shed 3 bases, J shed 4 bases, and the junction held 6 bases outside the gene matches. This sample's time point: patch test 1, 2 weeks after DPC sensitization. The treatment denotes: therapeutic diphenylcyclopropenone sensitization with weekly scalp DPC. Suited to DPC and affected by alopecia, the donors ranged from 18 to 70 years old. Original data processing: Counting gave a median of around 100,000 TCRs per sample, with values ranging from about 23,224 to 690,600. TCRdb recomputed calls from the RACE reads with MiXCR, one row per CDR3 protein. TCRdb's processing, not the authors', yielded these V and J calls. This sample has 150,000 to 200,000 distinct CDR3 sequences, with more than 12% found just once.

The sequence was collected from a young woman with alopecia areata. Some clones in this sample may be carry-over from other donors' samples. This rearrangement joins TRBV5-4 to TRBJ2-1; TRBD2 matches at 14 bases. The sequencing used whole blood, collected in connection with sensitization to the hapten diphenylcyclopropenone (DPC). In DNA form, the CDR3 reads TGTGCCAGCAGCTCCGGACTAGCGGGGGGCACATACAATGAGCAGTTCTTC. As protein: CASSSGLAGGTYNEQFF.